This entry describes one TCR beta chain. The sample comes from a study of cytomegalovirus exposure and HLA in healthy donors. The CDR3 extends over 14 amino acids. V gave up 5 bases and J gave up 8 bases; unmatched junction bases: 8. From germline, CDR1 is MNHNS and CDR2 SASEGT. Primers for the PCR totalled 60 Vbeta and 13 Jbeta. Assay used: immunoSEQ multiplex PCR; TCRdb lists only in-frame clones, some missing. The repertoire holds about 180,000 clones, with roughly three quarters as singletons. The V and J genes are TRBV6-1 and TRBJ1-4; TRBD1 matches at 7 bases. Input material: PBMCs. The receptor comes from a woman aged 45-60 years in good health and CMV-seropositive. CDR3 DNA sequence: TGTGCCAGCAGTTTAGTAAACAGGGGAGAAAAACTGTTTTTT. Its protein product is CASSLVNRGEKLFF.